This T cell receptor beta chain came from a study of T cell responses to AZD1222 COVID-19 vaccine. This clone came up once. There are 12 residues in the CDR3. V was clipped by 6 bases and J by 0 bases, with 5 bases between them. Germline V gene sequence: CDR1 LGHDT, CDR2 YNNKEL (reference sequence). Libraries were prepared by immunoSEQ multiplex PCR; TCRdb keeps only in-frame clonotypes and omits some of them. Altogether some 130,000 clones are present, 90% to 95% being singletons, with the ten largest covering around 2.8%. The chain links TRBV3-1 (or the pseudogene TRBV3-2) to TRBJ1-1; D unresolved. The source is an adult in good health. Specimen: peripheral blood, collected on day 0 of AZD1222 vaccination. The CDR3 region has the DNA TGTGCCAGCAGTCCTTTGAACACTGAAGCTTTCTTT. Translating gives CASSPLNTEAFF.